This T cell receptor (beta chain) was observed in a study of T cell responses to AZD1222 COVID-19 vaccine. Study-level findings and limits: Regions 160-218 and 743-854 held dominance among vaccine-associated CD4 TCRs, which spanned spike. An increase in Spike-specific TCR breadth and depth was observed after two AZD1222 doses. Seropositive status at baseline applied to only a handful of AZD1222 recipients. A mostly white British donor set with more females was recruited, and clonal diversity was possibly underestimated.

The CDR3 runs 15 residues. Trimming removed 3 bases from V and 3 bases from J, with 13 bases in between. Per the germline V gene, CDR1 is SGDLS and CDR2 is YYNGEE. Some clones are missing from TCRdb's copy, which holds only in-frame ones; the method was immunoSEQ multiplex PCR. The sample includes approximately 120,000 clones, 75% to 85% of them seen just once. With respect to this clone: What it binds is unknown.

The chain carries TRBV9 and TRBJ1-3; D is perhaps TRBD1 (5 bases). The sequencing here drew on peripheral blood, taken 28 days after the second AZD1222 dose. The receptor was isolated from an adult who received the AZD1222 COVID-19 vaccine. CDR3 protein: CASSALGGDGNTIYF. The CDR3 DNA reads TGTGCCAGCAGCGCCCTTGGGGGGGATGGAAACACCATATATTTT.